Sequencing of this TCR beta chain was carried out in a study of blood T cell repertoires in COVID-19. Study-wide background: COVID-19 samples collected from the United States, Italy and Spain covered acute and convalescent phases. From T cells, B-cell-depleted T cells, or PBMCs came the material, which was cDNA or gDNA.

CDR1 is SGDLS and CDR2 is YYNGEE in the germline V gene. CDR3 size: 18 residues. Trimming at V came to 1 base and at J to 0 bases, leaving 10 bases not matched to a gene. Source study methods: Estimates of nucleated cell counts were drawn from the amplification of reference gene primers. Profiling relied on immunoSEQ multiplex PCR, and the TCRdb table lists in-frame clones only, not all of them. The V and J calls and clone size are taken from that table; D and trimming were inferred from the DNA. The data contain 120,000 to 150,000 clones, approximately 89% of them singletons. The genes are TRBV9 and TRBJ2-1, with TRBD2 matching 7 bases. The source of this sequence is a human donor in a cohort sampled during active COVID-19. What was sequenced was peripheral blood. In nucleotides, the CDR3 is TGTGCCAGCAGCGTACACCCTGGGGGGGGGAGCTCCTACAATGAGCAGTTCTTC. It yields the protein CASSVHPGGGSSYNEQFF.